Listed below are T cell receptor beta chains from one sample, sequenced in a study of cytotoxic CD8 clonotypes in ibrutinib-treated CLL. Only in-frame clones appear in the TCRdb table, and some are missing; sequencing was by immunoSEQ multiplex PCR. The data show hundreds of thousands of clones, 70% seen once. Material: PBMCs, obtained after 24 months of ibrutinib treatment. These receptors originate from a human donor with chronic lymphocytic leukemia. The CDR3 runs from the conserved cysteine through the conserved F or W.

v_call | cdr3_aa
TRBV29-1 | CSVKGPMNTEAFF
TRBV15 | CATSRKLAGLSYRTDTQYF
TRBV2 | CAGLFVGPYATYGYTF
TRBV29-1 | CSVEVPNTGELFF
TRBV19 | CASSGRGNEKLFF
TRBV9 | CASSVGVSGGPVTQYF
TRBV5-4 | CASSLGTSGSYYEQYF
TRBV9 | CASSVQGYGYTF
TRBV30 | CAWSRGSGDYNEQFF
TRBV7-6 | CASKESSGSSYEQYF
TRBV27 | CASSFLAGTDTQYF
TRBV9 | CASSASGGYEQYF
TRBV18 | CASSPSPNTEAFF
TRBV5-1 | CANLWRAPNQPQHF
TRBV11-3 | CASSLDRVYTGELFF
TRBV9 | CASSPREWGTDTQYF
TRBV19 | CASSKLAGGTDTQYF
TRBV29-1 | CSVDGTNYEQYF
TRBV5-1 | CASSPTTIGPYNEQFF
TRBV4-2 | CASSQEGTSGRQAREQYF
TRBV28 | CASSFRETGEYF
TRBV5-1 | CASSWAGVMFF
TRBV27 | CASRGKGGPAEAFF
TRBV2 | CASSDGLAGSSYNEQFF
TRBV27 | CASSLSMVADTQYF
TRBV29-1 | CSVEPPGRMNTGELFF
TRBV28 | CASTIDRERGYTF
TRBV27 | CASRNGGTSGNNEQFF
TRBV19 | CASTKHLEGEKLFF
TRBV19 | CASSMLTDSYNEQFF
TRBV5-1 | CASSLDGTGGVNEQFF
TRBV29-1 | CSVGMAGGLPYEQYF